This note documents a single T cell receptor beta chain sequence. As yet, its antigen is unknown. This sample was taken from a study of T cell responses to AZD1222 COVID-19 vaccine. Findings and limits, study-wide: When two AZD1222 doses had been given, Spike-specific TCR breadth and depth rose.

The CDR3 spans 17 residues. Trimming removed 0 bases from V and 3 bases from J, with 12 bases in between. The germline V gene encodes CDR1 LGHDT and CDR2 YNNKEL (reference sequence). Sequencing was performed with immunoSEQ multiplex PCR; in TCRdb, only in-frame clones are kept and a portion is missing. The sample includes 100,000 to 150,000 clones, just over 90% of them seen just once. V is TRBV3-1 (or the pseudogene TRBV3-2) and J is TRBJ1-6, with no clear D. The specimen comprised peripheral blood, sampled on day 0 of AZD1222 vaccination. This sequence was found in an adult in good health. DNA of the CDR3: TGTGCCAGCAGCCAAGATTTTCGAGCAGACTATAATTCACCCCTCCACTTT. This translates into CASSQDFRADYNSPLHF.